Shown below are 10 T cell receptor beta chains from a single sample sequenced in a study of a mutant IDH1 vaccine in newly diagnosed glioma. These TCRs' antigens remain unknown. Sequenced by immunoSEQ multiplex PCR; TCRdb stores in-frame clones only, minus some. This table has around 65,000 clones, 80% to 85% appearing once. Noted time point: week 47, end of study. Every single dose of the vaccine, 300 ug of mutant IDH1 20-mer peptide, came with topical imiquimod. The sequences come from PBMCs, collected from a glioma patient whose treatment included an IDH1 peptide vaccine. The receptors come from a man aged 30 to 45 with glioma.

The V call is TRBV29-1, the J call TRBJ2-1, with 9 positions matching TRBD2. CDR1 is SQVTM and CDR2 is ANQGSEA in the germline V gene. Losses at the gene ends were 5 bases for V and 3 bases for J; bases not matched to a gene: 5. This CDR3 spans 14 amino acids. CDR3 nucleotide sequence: TGCAGCGTTCGGGATAGCGGGGGCTACAATGAGCAGTTCTTC. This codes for CSVRDSGGYNEQFF.

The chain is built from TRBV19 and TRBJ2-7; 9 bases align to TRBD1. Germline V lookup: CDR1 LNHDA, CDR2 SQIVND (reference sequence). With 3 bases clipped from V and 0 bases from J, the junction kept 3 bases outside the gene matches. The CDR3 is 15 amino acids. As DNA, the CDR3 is TGTGCCAGTAGTATGGGGACAGGGTTCTCCTACGAGCAGTACTTC. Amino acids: CASSMGTGFSYEQYF.

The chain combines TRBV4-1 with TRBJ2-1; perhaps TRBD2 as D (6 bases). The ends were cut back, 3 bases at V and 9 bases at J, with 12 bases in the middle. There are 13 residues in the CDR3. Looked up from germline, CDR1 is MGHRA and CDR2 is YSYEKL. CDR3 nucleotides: TGCGCCAGCAGCCAGACCGGGGGAATTGAGCAGTTCTTC. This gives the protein CASSQTGGIEQFF.

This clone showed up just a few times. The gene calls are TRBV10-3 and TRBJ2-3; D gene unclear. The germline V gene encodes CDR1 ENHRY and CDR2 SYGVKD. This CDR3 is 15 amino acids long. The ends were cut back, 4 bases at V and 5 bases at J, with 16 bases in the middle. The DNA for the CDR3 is TGTGCCATCAGTGTTGGCCCCCGGCTTGTAGATACGCAGTATTTT. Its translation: CAISVGPRLVDTQYF.

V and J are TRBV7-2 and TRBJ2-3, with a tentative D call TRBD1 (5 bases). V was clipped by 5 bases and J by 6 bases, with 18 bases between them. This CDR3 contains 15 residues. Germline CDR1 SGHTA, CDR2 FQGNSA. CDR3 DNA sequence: TGTGCCAGCAGCCTAGGCCCTCGGACATCCGATACGCAGTATTTT. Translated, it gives CASSLGPRTSDTQYF.

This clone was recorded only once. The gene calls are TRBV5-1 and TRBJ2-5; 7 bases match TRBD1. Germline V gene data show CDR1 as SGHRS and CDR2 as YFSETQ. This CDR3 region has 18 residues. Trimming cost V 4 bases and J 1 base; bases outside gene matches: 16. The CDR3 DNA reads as TGCGCCAGCAGCCCCGGGAAGTTGGCAGGGGGATTCCAAGAGACCCAGTACTTC. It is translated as CASSPGKLAGGFQETQYF. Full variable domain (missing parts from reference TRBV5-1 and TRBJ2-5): KAGVTQTPRYLIKTRGQQVTLSCSPISGHRSVSWYQQTPGQGLQFLFEYFSETQRNKGNFPGRFSGRQFSNSRSEMNVSTLELGDSALYLCASSPGKLAGGFQETQYFGPGTRLLVL.

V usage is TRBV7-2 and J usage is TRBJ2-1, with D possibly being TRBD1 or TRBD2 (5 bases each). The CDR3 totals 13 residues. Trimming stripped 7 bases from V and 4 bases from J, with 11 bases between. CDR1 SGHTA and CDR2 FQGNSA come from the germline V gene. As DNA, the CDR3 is TGTGCCAGCACCCCGGGACCATACAATGAGCAGTTCTTC. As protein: CASTPGPYNEQFF.

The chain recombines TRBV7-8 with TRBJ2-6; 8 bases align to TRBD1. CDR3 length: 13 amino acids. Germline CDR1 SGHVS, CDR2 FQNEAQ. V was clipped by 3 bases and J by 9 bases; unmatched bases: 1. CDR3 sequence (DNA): TGTGCCAGCAGCTTTGACAGGGGCAACGTCCTGACTTTC. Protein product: CASSFDRGNVLTF.

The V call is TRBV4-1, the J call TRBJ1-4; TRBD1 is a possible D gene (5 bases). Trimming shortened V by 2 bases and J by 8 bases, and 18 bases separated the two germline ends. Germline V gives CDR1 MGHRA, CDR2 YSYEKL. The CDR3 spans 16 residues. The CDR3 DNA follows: TGCGCCAGCAGCCAATGGACAAGAGGAAATGGAGAAAAACTGTTTTTT. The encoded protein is CASSQWTRGNGEKLFF.

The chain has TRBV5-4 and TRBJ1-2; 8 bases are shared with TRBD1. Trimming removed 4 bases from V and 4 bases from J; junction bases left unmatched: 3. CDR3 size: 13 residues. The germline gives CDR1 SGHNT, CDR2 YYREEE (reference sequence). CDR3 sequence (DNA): TGTGCCAGCAGCAACGACAGGGGCTATGGCTACACCTTC. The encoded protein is CASSNDRGYGYTF.